The rows below give T cell receptor beta chains drawn from one sample of a study of low-dose radiotherapy and immunotherapy resistance in tumors. TCRdb passed the reads through MiXCR, listing each CDR3 protein once. The sample lists 95,000 to 100,000 distinct CDR3 sequences, more than 20% occurring once. This specimen consisted of PBMCs, obtained after low-dose radiotherapy plus immunotherapy. The receptors here all came from a male donor with prostate cancer. CDR3s include the opening cysteine and the closing phenylalanine or tryptophan. D genes are given only for firm matches. Expanded clones are given a class, and other clones once, few, many or no size at all.

v_gene	abundance	j_gene	d_gene	CDR3nt	CDR3aa
TRBV20-1	-	TRBJ1-1	-	TGCAGTGCGCGCGAAGGGTCGAACACTGAAGCTTTCTTT	CSAREGSNTEAFF
TRBV28	many	TRBJ1-2	-	TGTGCCAGCAGCTCCAACTATGGCTACACCTTC	CASSSNYGYTF
TRBV10-2	many	TRBJ2-1	-	TGCGCCACGAATGCAGTGGGTGACCGTCGGAGGGGTGAGCAGTTCTTC	CATNAVGDRRRGEQFF
TRBV19	-	TRBJ2-2	-	TGTGCCACTTTAGGCGGGGTCGGCGGGGAGCTGTTTTTT	CATLGGVGGELFF
TRBV5-3	many	TRBJ2-1	-	TGTGCCAGCAGCTTAGACAGCGGTCGGCTAATTTCTGAGCAGTTCTTC	CASSLDSGRLISEQFF
TRBV5-1	few	TRBJ2-3	-	TGCGCCAGCAGGCAGAGCACAGATACGCAGTATTTT	CASRQSTDTQYF
TRBV15	many	TRBJ1-5	-	TGTGCCACCAGCAGGGACCATCAGCCCCAGCATTTT	CATSRDHQPQHF
TRBV18	-	TRBJ1-6	-	TGTGCCAGCTCACCCGGGACGGAGAATTCACCCCTCCACTTT	CASSPGTENSPLHF
TRBV6-1	many	TRBJ2-3	TRBD2	TGTGCCAGCAGTGAAAGAGGCGGGGGGGCTGCAGATACGCAGTATTTT	CASSERGGGAADTQYF
TRBV10-3	few	TRBJ1-5	-	TGTGCCACTCAGGGCGCAGGGTATACGGGAAATCAGCCCCAGCATTTT	CATQGAGYTGNQPQHF
TRBV7-6	many	TRBJ2-7	TRBD1	TGTGCCAGCAGCCCGACAGGGAAGGGCTACGAGCAGTACTTC	CASSPTGKGYEQYF
TRBV20-1	many	TRBJ2-5	-	TGCAGTGTGGAGCGTGGAGAGACCCAGTACTTC	CSVERGETQYF
TRBV12-3/TRBV12-4	-	TRBJ2-2	-	-	CASSLATDTGELFFF
TRBV7-8	few	TRBJ2-7	-	TGTGCCAGCAGCTTACGAACCGGCTTCTCCTACGAGCAGAGCTTCTCCTACGAGCAGTACTTC	CASSLRTGFSYEQSFSYEQYF
TRBV10-2	many	TRBJ2-2	TRBD2	TGCGCCAGCGCGCTAGCGGGGGGGCTAGCCGGGGAGCTGTTTTTT	CASALAGGLAGELFF
TRBV20-1	many	TRBJ2-5	-	TGCAGTGCTAGACTACCGGGGGCCGGGGCAGAGACCCAGTACTTC	CSARLPGAGAETQYF
TRBV25-1	few	TRBJ2-5	-	TGTGCCAGCACCCGACCGGACCAAGAGACCCAGTACTTC	CASTRPDQETQYF
TRBV20-1	once	TRBJ2-1	TRBD2	TGCAGTGCTAGAGATGCGTCTAGCGGGAATGAGCAGTTCTTC	CSARDASSGNEQFF
TRBV12-3/TRBV12-4	many	TRBJ2-7	-	TGTGCCAGCAAACCCCGAGGGGCAGGGACCTACGAGCAGTACTTC	CASKPRGAGTYEQYF
TRBV5-1	-	TRBJ2-1	TRBD1	TGCGCCAGCAGCTTTGATGGACAGGGGGTCAATGAGCAGTTCTTC	CASSFDGQGVNEQFF
TRBV5-5	many	TRBJ2-7	-	TGTGCCAGCAGCTTTCGGCAGGGGGGGACCTACGAGCAGTACTTC	CASSFRQGGTYEQYF
TRBV5-1	-	TRBJ2-5	-	TGCGCCAGCAGCGCCGGAGTAGCTGGAGAGACCCAGTACTTC	CASSAGVAGETQYF
TRBV20-1	many	TRBJ2-3	-	TGCAGTGCTAGAGTACTGGAAGGCACAGATACGCAGTATTTT	CSARVLEGTDTQYF
TRBV4-3	few	TRBJ1-6	TRBD1	TGCGCCAGCAGCCAAAGTGACAGGGGCAATAATTCACCCCTCCACTTT	CASSQSDRGNNSPLHF
TRBV5-4	many	TRBJ2-3	-	TGTGCCAGCAGCGGGGGGGGACAGAGGAGCACAGATACGCAGTATTTT	CASSGGGQRSTDTQYF
TRBV12-3/TRBV12-4	many	TRBJ1-1	-	TGTGCCAGCAGCCATGGACGGAGGGACACTGAAGCTTTCTTT	CASSHGRRDTEAFF
TRBV2	many	TRBJ2-1	TRBD2	TGTGCCGGGACTAGCAACAATGAGCAGTTCTTC	CAGTSNNEQFF
TRBV20-1	many	TRBJ2-2	-	TGCAGTGCTAGAGATGGGGGGCCCGGCGGGGAGCTGTTTTTT	CSARDGGPGGELFF
TRBV6-1	-	TRBJ2-7	-	TGTGCCAGCAGTGAAGGCTGGGTTCTCTCCTACGAGCAGTACTTC	CASSEGWVLSYEQYF
TRBV12-3/TRBV12-4	many	TRBJ1-5	-	TGTGCCAGCAGGCGGGACAATAATCAGCCCCAGCATTTT	CASRRDNNQPQHF
TRBV19	many	TRBJ2-2	-	TGTGCCAGTAGCCGCCTTAGTGGCACCGGGGAGCTGTTTTTT	CASSRLSGTGELFF
TRBV9	many	TRBJ2-1	-	TGTGCCAGCAGCGTAGTGCCCGCGGCGGTCTACAATGAGCAGTTCTTC	CASSVVPAAVYNEQFF
TRBV6-2/TRBV6-3	few	TRBJ2-2	-	TGTGCCAGCAGTTTCCGAACCGGGGAGCTGTTTTTT	CASSFRTGELFF
TRBV5-1	many	TRBJ2-7	TRBD2	TGCGCCAGCAGCTTGGAAGCGGGGGTCGTCGAGCAGTACTTC	CASSLEAGVVEQYF
TRBV19	few	TRBJ2-2	-	TGTGCCAGTAGTATAGATTGGAGCCCCGGGGAGCTGTTTTTT	CASSIDWSPGELFF
TRBV5-1	many	TRBJ2-1	-	TGCGCCAGCAGCTTGGAGGGCGTGGGGGGGCGGAATGAGCAGTTCTTC	CASSLEGVGGRNEQFF
TRBV19	-	TRBJ1-1	TRBD1	TGTGCCAGTAGTATATCCAGGGGGGGGACTGAAGCTTTCTTT	CASSISRGGTEAFF
TRBV12-3/TRBV12-4	many	TRBJ2-7	-	TGTGCCAGCAGTTTAAGTCTTTACGAGCAGTACTTC	CASSLSLYEQYF
TRBV29-1	-	TRBJ1-4	-	-	CSVEDRRQGNEKLFFF
TRBV6-2/TRBV6-3	many	TRBJ2-4	TRBD1	TGTGCCAGCAGTTCACCGGGACAGACCATTCAGTACTTC	CASSSPGQTIQYF
TRBV11-2	-	TRBJ2-5	-	TGTGCCAGCAGCTTAGGCCCCCAGGCCCAGTACTTC	CASSLGPQAQYF
TRBV7-2	many	TRBJ2-7	-	TGTGCCAGCAGCTTGGCGGGACAGCCATACGAGCAGTACTTC	CASSLAGQPYEQYF
TRBV6-2/TRBV6-3	many	TRBJ2-5	-	TGTGCCAGCAGTCCACGGGGGGCGCGGGGGACCCAGTACTTC	CASSPRGARGTQYF
TRBV23-1	-	TRBJ2-2	-	-	CASSRGCGGPEHRGAVFF